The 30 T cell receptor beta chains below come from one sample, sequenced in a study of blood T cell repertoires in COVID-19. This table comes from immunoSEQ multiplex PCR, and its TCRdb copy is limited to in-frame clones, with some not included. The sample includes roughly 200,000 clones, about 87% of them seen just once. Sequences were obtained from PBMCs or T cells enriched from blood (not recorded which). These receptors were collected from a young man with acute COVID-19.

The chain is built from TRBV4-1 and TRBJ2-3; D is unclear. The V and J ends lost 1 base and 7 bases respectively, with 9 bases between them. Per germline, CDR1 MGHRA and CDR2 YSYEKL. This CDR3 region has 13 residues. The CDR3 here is CASSQGAAHTQYF. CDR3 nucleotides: TGCGCCAGCAGCCAAGGGGCTGCCCATACGCAGTATTTT.

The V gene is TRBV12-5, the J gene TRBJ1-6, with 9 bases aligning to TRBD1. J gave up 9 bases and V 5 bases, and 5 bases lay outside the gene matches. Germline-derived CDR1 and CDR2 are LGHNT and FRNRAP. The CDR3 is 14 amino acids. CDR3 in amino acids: CASGPGQGGSPLHF. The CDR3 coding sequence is TGTGCTAGTGGTCCGGGACAGGGAGGTTCACCCCTCCACTTT.

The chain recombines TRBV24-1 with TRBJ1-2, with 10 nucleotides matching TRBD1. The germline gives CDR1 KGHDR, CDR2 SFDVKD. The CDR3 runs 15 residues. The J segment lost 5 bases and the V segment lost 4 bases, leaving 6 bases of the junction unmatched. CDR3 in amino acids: CATSDVDRGNYGYTF. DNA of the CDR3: TGTGCCACCAGTGACGTGGACAGGGGGAATTATGGCTACACCTTC.

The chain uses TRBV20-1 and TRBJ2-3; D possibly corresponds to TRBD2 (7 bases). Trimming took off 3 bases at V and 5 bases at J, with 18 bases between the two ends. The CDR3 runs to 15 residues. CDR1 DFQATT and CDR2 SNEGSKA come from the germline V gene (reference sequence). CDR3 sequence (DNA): TGCAGTGCTAGTGGGGGCGGGAGAAAGGAAGATACGCAGTATTTT. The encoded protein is CSASGGGRKEDTQYF.

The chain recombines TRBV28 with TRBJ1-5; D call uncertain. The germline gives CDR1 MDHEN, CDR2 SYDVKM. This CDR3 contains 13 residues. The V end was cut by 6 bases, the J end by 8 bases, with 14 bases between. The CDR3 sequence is CASRSGSREPQHF. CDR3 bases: TGTGCCAGCAGATCAGGATCCCGAGAGCCCCAGCATTTT.

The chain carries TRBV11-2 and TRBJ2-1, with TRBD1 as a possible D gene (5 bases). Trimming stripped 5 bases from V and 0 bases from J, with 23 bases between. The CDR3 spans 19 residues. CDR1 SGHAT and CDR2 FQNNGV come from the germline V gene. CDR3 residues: CASSARRRQSVGSYNEQFF. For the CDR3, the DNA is TGTGCCAGCAGCGCCCGCCGGAGACAGAGCGTGGGCTCCTACAATGAGCAGTTCTTC.

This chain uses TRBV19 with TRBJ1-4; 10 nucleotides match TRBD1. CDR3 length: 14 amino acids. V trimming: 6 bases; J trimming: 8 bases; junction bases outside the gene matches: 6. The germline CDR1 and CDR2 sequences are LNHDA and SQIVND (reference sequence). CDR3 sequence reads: CASRPDRGHEKLFF. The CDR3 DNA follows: TGTGCCAGTAGGCCCGACAGGGGGCACGAAAAACTGTTTTTT.

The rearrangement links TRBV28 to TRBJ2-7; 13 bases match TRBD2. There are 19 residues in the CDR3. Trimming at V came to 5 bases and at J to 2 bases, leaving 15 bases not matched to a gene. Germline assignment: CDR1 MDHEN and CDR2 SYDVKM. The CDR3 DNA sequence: TGTGCCAGCAGTGTATCGACTAGCGGGAGGCGGGGGGGGACCTACGAGCAGTACTTC. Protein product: CASSVSTSGRRGGTYEQYF.

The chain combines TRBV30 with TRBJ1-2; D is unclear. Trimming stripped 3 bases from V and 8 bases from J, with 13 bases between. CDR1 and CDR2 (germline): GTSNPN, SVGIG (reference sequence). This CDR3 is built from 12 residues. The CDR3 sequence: CAWSTRQKGYTF. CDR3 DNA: TGTGCCTGGAGCACGCGACAAAAAGGCTACACCTTC.

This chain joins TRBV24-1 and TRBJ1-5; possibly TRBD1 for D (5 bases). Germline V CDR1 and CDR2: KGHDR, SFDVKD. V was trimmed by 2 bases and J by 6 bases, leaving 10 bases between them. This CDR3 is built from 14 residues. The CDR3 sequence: CATSDSGRVQPQHF. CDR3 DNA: TGTGCCACCAGTGATTCAGGCAGGGTTCAGCCCCAGCATTTT.

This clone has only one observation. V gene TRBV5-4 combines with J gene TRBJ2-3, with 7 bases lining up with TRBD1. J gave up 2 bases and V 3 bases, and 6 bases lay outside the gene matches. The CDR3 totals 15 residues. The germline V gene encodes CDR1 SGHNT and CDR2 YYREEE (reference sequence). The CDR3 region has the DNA TGTGCCAGCAGCTACACAGGGGCCCTCACAGATACGCAGTATTTT. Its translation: CASSYTGALTDTQYF.

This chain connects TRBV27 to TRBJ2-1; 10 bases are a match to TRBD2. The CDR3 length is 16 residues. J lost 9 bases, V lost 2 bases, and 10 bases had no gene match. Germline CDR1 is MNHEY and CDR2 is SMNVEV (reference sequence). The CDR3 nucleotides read TGTGCCAGCAGTTTAAGTGGGACTAGCGTTTCCCCTGAGCAGTTCTTC. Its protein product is CASSLSGTSVSPEQFF.

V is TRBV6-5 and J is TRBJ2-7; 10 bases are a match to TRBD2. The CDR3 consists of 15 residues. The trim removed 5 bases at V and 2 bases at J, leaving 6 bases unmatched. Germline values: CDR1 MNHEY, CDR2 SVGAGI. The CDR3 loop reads CASSPSGGATYEQYF. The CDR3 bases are TGTGCCAGCAGTCCCAGCGGGGGGGCCACCTACGAGCAGTACTTC.

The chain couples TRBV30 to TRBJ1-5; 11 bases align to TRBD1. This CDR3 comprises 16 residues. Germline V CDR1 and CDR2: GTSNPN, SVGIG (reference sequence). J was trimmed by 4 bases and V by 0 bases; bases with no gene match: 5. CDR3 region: CAWSVLGQGANQPQHF. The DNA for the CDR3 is TGTGCCTGGAGTGTACTCGGACAGGGGGCAAATCAGCCCCAGCATTTT.

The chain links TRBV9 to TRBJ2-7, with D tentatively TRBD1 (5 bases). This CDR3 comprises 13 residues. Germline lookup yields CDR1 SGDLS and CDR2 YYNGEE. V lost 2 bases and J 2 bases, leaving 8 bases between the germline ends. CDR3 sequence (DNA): TGTGCCAGCAGCGTGACAGAAACCTACGAGCAGTACTTC. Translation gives CASSVTETYEQYF.

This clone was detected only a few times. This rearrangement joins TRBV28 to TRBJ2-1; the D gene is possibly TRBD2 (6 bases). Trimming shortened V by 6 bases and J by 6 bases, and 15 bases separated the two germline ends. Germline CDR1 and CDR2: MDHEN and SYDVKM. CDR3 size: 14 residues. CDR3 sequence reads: CASSPTLAINEQFF. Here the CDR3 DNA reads TGTGCCAGCAGCCCCACCCTAGCGATCAATGAGCAGTTCTTC.

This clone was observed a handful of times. CDR3 loop: CASSQGRDTDTQYF. The CDR3, as DNA: TGTGCCAGCAGCCAAGGACGGGACACAGATACGCAGTATTTT. The chain employs TRBV4-2 and TRBJ2-3; D perhaps matches TRBD2 (5 bases). There are 14 residues in the CDR3. V was trimmed by 1 base and J by 2 bases, leaving 7 bases between them. CDR1 LGHNA and CDR2 YNFKEQ come from the germline V gene.

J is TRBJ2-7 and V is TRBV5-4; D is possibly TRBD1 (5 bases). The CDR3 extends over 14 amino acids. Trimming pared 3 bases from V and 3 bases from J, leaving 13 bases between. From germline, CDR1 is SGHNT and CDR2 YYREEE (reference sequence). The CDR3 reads CASSSKGSLYEQYF. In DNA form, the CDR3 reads TGTGCCAGCAGCTCCAAGGGGTCTCTCTACGAGCAGTACTTC.

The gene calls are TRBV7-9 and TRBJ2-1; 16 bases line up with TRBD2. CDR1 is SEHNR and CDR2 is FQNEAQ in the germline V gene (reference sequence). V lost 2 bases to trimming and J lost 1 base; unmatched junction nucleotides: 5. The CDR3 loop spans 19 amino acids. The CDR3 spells CASSLMGLAGGLSYNEQFF. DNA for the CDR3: TGTGCCAGCAGCTTAATGGGACTAGCGGGAGGGCTGTCCTACAATGAGCAGTTCTTC.

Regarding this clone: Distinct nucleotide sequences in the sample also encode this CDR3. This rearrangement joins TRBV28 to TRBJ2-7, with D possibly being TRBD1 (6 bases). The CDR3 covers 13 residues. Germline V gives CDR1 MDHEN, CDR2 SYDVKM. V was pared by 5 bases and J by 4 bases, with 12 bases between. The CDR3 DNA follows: TGTGCCAGCAGTCTTGGGACAATATACGAGCAGTACTTC. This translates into CASSLGTIYEQYF.

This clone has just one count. The CDR3, as DNA: TGCGCCAGCAGTGATCCAGGGGGCAGCGGCACTAATGAGCAGTTCTTC. The encoded protein is CASSDPGGSGTNEQFF. This sequence joins TRBV10-1 and TRBJ2-1; 8 bases are shared with TRBD1. The germline V gene has CDR1 WNHNN and CDR2 SYGVQD (reference sequence). V was clipped by 3 bases and J by 7 bases; unmatched bases: 11. The CDR3 is 16 amino acids.

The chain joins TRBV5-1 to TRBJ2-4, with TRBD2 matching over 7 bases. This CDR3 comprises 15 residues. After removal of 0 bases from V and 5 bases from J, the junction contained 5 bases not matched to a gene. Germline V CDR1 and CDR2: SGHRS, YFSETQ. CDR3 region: CASSLVGRGQNIQYF. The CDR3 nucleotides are TGCGCCAGCAGCTTGGTGGGGAGGGGACAAAACATTCAGTACTTC.

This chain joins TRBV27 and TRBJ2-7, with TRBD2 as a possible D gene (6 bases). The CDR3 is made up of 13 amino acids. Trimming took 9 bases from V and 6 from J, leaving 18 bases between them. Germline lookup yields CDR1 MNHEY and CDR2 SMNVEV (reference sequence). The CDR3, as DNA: TGTGCCAGGGGAACTAGCCCGCTTGGCGAGCAGTACTTC. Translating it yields CARGTSPLGEQYF.

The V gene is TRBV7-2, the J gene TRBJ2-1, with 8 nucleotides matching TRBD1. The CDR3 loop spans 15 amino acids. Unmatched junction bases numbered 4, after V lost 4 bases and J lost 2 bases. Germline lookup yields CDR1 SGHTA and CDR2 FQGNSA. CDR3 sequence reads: CASSSLQGAYNEQFF. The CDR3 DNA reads TGTGCCAGCAGCTCCCTACAGGGGGCCTACAATGAGCAGTTCTTC.

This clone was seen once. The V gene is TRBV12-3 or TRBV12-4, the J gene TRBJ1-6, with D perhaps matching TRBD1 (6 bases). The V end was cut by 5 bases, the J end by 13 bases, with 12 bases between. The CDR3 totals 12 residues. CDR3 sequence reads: CASSLQGSPLHF. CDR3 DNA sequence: TGTGCCAGCAGTCTACAGGGCAGTCCCCTCCACTTT.

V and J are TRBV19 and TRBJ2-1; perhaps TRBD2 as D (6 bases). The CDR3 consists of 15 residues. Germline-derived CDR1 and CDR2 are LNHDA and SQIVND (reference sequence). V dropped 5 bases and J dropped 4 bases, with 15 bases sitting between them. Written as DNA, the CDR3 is TGTGCCAGTAGTCTCGGGGGACCTATATACAATGAGCAGTTCTTC. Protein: CASSLGGPIYNEQFF.

The CDR3 protein is CASSPHGAGSRSYEQYF. The CDR3 DNA reads TGCGCCAGCAGCCCTCATGGGGCGGGGTCCAGGTCCTACGAGCAGTACTTC. The genes are TRBV4-1 and TRBJ2-7; tentative D call: TRBD2 (6 bases). Germline lookup yields CDR1 MGHRA and CDR2 YSYEKL. This CDR3 has 17 residues. Trimming pared 4 bases from V and 1 base from J, leaving 20 bases between.

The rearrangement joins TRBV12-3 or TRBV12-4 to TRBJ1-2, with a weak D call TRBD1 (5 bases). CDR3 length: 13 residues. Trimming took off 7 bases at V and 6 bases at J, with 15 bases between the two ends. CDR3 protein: CASTPDSSNGYTF. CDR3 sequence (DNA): TGTGCCAGCACCCCCGACAGCTCGAATGGCTACACCTTC.

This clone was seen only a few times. Written as DNA, the CDR3 is TGTGCCAGCAGCGTTTCTAGCGGGAGAGGCAATACGCAGTATTTT. Translated, it gives CASSVSSGRGNTQYF. The chain recombines TRBV9 with TRBJ2-3; 10 positions agree with TRBD2. Per germline, CDR1 SGDLS and CDR2 YYNGEE. With 2 bases clipped from V and 7 bases from J, the junction kept 7 bases outside the gene matches. This CDR3 is 15 amino acids long.

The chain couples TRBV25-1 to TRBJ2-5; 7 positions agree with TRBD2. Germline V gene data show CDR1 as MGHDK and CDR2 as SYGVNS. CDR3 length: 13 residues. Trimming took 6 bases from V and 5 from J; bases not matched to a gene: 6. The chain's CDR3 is CASSVWGGETQYF. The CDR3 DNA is TGTGCCAGCAGCGTATGGGGAGGGGAGACCCAGTACTTC.